These 10 T cell receptor beta chains were all obtained from the same sample, sequenced in a study of T cell changes during pregnancy in multiple sclerosis. The repertoire was sequenced with immunoSEQ multiplex PCR; TCRdb's copy has only in-frame clones and lacks some. The repertoire holds tens of thousands of clones, with under 95% as singletons. The specimen comprised peripheral blood, sampled in the third trimester of pregnancy. Every receptor here comes from a female donor with multiple sclerosis, enrolled in a pregnancy study.

The chain uses TRBV9 and TRBJ2-2, with D perhaps TRBD1 (6 bases). Looked up from germline, CDR1 is SGDLS and CDR2 is YYNGEE. The V end was cut by 0 bases, the J end by 0 bases, with 6 bases between. The CDR3 sequence is 15 residues long. CDR3 in amino acids: CASSVAGANTGELFF. CDR3 DNA: TGTGCCAGCAGCGTAGCAGGGGCGAACACCGGGGAGCTGTTTTTT.

V usage is TRBV11-1 and J usage is TRBJ1-1; perhaps TRBD1 as D (5 bases). There are 16 residues in the CDR3. V shed 3 bases and J shed 1 base, with 15 bases lying between them. Germline assignment: CDR1 SGHAT and CDR2 FQDESV (reference sequence). Here the CDR3 DNA reads TGTGCCAGCAGCTTTAACAGGAAGGGAGGGAACACTGAAGCTTTCTTT. Its translation: CASSFNRKGGNTEAFF. Using reference TRBV11-1 and TRBJ1-1 for the parts outside the CDR3, the full variable domain is EAEVAQSPRYKITEKSQAVAFWCDPISGHATLYWYRQILGQGPELLVQFQDESVVDDSQLPKDRFSAERLKGVDSTLKIQPAELGDSAMYLCASSFNRKGGNTEAFFGQGTRLTVV.

CDR3 amino acids: CSGTGTGGSEQYF. The CDR3 DNA reads as TGCAGCGGTACCGGGACAGGGGGCTCCGAGCAGTACTTC. The chain carries TRBV29-1 and TRBJ2-7; 12 nucleotides agree with TRBD1. V gave up 7 bases and J gave up 6 bases; unmatched junction bases: 7. CDR1 and CDR2 from the germline V gene are SQVTM and ANQGSEA. This CDR3 has 13 amino acids.

The V and J genes are TRBV7-9 and TRBJ1-5; no clear D. V was clipped by 5 bases and J by 6 bases, with 8 bases between them. The CDR3 has 12 amino acids. Germline V gene data show CDR1 as SEHNR and CDR2 as FQNEAQ (reference sequence). CDR3 sequence reads: CASSASFQPQHF. CDR3 in DNA: TGTGCCAGCAGCGCGTCCTTTCAGCCCCAGCATTTT.

The rearrangement uses TRBV18 and TRBJ2-1; TRBD1 matches at 7 bases. V shed 3 bases and J 1 base; nucleotides not matched to a gene: 3. Per germline, CDR1 KGHSH and CDR2 LQKENI. The CDR3 has 15 amino acids. The CDR3 nucleotides read TGTGCCAGCTCACCGACGACAGGGTCCTACAATGAGCAGTTCTTC. Protein product: CASSPTTGSYNEQFF.

This clone was found once. The chain links TRBV4-1 to TRBJ1-5, with TRBD1 identical over 12 bases. Germline V gene lookup returns CDR1 MGHRA and CDR2 YSYEKL. The length of the CDR3 is 18 residues. Trimming took 2 bases from V and 4 from J; bases not matched to a gene: 9. The CDR3 sequence: CASSQMGQGAWGNQPQHF. The CDR3 region has the DNA TGCGCCAGCAGCCAAATGGGACAGGGGGCGTGGGGTAATCAGCCCCAGCATTTT.

The chain carries TRBV19 and TRBJ2-7; TRBD1 agrees at 9 bases. Germline V gene data show CDR1 as LNHDA and CDR2 as SQIVND (reference sequence). The CDR3 has 15 residues. Trimming cost V 3 bases and J 3 bases; bases outside gene matches: 6. CDR3 DNA: TGTGCCAGTAGTATCACAGGGGGCGGACTCTACGAGCAGTACTTC. Encoded protein: CASSITGGGLYEQYF.

This clone was detected only once. This chain uses TRBV18 with TRBJ2-7; 12 bases align to TRBD2. This CDR3 is built from 15 residues. V trimming: 1 base; J trimming: 5 bases; junction bases outside the gene matches: 3. Germline assignment: CDR1 KGHSH and CDR2 LQKENI. In DNA, the CDR3 is TGTGCCAGCTCACCACGGACTAGCGGGGTCAACGAGCAGTACTTC. Its translation: CASSPRTSGVNEQYF.

The CDR3 loop is CASSRATGKDTQYF. The CDR3 nucleotides are TGTGCCAGCAGCAGGGCAACAGGGAAAGATACGCAGTATTTT. This sequence joins TRBV5-5 and TRBJ2-3, with D possibly being TRBD1 (6 bases). With 4 bases removed from V and 5 bases from J, the gap between germline ends came to 14 bases. The CDR3 covers 14 residues. Germline V gene data show CDR1 as SGHKS and CDR2 as YYEKEE (reference sequence). The whole variable domain, remainder taken from reference TRBV5-5 and TRBJ2-3, is DAGVTQSPTHLIKTRGQQVTLRCSPISGHKSVSWYQQVLGQGPQFIFQYYEKEERGRGNFPDRFSARQFPNYSSELNVNALLLGDSALYLCASSRATGKDTQYFGPGTRLTVL.

The chain links TRBV13 to TRBJ1-2; 10 bases are a match to TRBD1. The CDR3 is made up of 15 amino acids. Germline values: CDR1 PRHDT, CDR2 FYEKMQ (reference sequence). The junction had 2 bases not matched to a gene; V was cut back by 0 bases and J by 4 bases. DNA for the CDR3: TGTGCCAGCAGCTTAGGGGGACAGGGGTCCTATGGCTACACCTTC. It yields the protein CASSLGGQGSYGYTF.